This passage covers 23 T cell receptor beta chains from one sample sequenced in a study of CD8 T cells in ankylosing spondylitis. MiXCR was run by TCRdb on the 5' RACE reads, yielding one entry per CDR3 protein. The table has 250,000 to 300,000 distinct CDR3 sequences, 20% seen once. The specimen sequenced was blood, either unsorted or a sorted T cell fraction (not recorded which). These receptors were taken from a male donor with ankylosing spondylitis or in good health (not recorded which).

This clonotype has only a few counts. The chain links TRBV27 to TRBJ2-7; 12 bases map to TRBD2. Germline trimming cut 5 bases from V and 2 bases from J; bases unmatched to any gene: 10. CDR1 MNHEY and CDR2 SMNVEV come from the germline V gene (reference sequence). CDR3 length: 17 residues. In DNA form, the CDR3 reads TGTGCCAGCAGTCTAACCCGGACTAGCGGGAACACCTACGAGCAGTACGTC. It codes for CASSLTRTSGNTYEQYV.

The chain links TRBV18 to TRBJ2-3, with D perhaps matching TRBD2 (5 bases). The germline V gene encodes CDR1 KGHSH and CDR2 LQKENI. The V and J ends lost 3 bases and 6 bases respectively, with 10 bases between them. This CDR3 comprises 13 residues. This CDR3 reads CASSPSLADTQYF. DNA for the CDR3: TGTGCCAGCTCACCTAGTCTAGCCGATACGCAGTATTTT.

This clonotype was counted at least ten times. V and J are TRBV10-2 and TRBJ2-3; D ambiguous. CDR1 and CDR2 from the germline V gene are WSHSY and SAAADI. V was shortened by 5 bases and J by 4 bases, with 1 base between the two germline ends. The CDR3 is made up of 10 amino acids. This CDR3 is CASSSDTQYF. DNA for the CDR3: TGCGCCAGCAGTTCAGATACGCAGTATTTT.

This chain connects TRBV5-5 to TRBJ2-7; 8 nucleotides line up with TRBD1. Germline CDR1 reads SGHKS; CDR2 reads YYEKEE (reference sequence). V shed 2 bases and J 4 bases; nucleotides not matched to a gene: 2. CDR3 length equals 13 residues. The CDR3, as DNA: TGTGCCAGCAGCTTTCAGGGGGCTTACGAGCAGTACGTC. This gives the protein CASSFQGAYEQYV.

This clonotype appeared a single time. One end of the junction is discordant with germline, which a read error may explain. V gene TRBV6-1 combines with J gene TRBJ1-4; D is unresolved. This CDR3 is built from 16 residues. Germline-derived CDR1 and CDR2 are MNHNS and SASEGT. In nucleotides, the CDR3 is TGTGCCAGCTGTGAAAACGGCAGCGGAGGAGGTGAAAAACTGTTTTTT. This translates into CASCENGSGGGEKLFF.

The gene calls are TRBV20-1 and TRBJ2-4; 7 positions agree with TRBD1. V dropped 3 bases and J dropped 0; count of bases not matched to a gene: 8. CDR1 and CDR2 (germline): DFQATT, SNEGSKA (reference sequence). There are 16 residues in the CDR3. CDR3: CSASLQGTIAKNIQYF. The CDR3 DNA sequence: TGCAGTGCTAGTCTACAGGGGACGATAGCCAAAAACATTCAGTACTTC.

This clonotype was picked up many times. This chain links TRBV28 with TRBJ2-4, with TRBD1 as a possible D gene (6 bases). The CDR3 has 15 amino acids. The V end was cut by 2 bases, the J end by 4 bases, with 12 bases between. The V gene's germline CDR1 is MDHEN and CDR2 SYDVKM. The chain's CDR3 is CASSLRAGAKNIQYF. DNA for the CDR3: TGTGCCAGCAGTTTAAGGGCAGGGGCTAAAAACATTCAGTACTTC.

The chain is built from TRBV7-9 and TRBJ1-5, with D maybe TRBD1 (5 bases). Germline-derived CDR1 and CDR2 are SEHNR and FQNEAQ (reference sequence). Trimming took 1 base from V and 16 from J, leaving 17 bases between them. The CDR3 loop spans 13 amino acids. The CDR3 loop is CASSLEGDGITHF. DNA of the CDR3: TGTGCCAGCAGCTTAGAAGGGGACGGTATAACTCATTTT.

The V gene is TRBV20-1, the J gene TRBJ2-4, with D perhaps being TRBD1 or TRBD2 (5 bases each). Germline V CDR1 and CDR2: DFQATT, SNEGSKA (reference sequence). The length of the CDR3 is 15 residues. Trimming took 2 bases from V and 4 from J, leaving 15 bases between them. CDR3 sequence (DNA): TGCAGTGCTAGACCCCCTGGTGGGGGAAAAAACATTCAGTACTTC. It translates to CSARPPGGGKNIQYF.

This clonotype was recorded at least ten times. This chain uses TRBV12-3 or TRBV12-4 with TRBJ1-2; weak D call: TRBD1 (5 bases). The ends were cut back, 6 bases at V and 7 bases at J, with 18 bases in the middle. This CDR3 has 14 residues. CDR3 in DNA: TGTGCCAGCAGCCTAGGGGCAGGGATCAGTGGCTACACCTTC. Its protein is CASSLGAGISGYTF.

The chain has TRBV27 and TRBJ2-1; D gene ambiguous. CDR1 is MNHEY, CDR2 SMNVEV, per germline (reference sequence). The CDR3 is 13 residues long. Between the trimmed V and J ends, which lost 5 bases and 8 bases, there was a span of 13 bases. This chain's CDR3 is CASSPRLVDEQFF. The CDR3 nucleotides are TGTGCCAGCAGTCCCCGACTCGTCGATGAGCAGTTCTTC.

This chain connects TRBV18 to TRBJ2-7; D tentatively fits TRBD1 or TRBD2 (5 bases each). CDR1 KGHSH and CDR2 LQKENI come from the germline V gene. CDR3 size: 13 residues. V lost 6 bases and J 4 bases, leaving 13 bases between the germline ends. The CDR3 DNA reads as TGTGCCAGCTCCCCATGGGGGAATTACGAGCAGTACGTC. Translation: CASSPWGNYEQYV.

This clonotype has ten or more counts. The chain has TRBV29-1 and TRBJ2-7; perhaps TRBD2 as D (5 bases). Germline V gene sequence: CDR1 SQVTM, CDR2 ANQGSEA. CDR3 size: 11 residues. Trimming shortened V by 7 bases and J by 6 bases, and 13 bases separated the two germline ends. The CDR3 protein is CSASLASEQYV. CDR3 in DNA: TGCAGCGCTAGTCTAGCATCCGAGCAGTACGTC.

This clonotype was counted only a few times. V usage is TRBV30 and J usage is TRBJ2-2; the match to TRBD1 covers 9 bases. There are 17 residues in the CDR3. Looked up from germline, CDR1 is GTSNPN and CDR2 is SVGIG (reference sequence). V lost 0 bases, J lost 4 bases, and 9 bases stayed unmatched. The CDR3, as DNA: TGTGCCTGGAGTGTGGGGACAGGGATTCGGACCACCGGGGAGCTGTTTTTT. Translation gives CAWSVGTGIRTTGELFF.

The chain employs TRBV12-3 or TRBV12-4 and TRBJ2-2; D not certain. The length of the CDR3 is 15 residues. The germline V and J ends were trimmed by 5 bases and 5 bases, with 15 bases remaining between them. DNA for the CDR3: TGTGCCAGCAGTCCGATCGGTGCAGGAACCGGGGAGCTGTTTTTT. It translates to CASSPIGAGTGELFF.

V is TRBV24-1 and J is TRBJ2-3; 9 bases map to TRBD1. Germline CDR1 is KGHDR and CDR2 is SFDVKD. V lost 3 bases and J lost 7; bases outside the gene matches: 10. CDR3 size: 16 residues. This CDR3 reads CATSDPRDRDMYTQYF. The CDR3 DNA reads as TGTGCCACCAGTGATCCCCGGGACAGGGACATGTATACGCAGTATTTT.

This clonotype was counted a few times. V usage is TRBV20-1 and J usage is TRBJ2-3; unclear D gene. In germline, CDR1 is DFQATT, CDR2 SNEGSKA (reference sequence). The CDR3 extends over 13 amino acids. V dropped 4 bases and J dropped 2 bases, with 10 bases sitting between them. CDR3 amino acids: CSAILGTTDTQYF. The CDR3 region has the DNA TGCAGTGCTATTCTGGGCACCACAGATACGCAGTATTTT.

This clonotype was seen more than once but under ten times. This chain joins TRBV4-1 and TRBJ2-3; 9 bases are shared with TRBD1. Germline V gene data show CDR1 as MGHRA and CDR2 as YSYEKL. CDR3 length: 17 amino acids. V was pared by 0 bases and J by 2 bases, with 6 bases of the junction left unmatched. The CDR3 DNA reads TGCGCCAGCAGCCAAGAAGGGACAGGGTCCCTCACAGATACGCAGTATTTT. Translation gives CASSQEGTGSLTDTQYF.

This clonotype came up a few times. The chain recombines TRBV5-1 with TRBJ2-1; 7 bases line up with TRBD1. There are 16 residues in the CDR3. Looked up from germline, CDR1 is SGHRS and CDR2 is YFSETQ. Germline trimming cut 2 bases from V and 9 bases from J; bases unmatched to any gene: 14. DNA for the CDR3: TGCGCCAGCAGCTTAACGGGACAGCCCCTCGAAGGTGAGCAGTTCTTC. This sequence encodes CASSLTGQPLEGEQFF.

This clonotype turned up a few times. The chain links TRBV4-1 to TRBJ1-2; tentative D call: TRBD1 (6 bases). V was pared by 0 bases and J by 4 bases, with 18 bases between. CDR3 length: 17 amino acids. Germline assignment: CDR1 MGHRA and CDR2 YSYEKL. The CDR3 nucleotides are TGCGCCAGCAGCCAAGAGGGGTTTGTTGGGACAATCTATGGCTACACCTTC. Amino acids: CASSQEGFVGTIYGYTF.

The CDR3: CASSSRVAKNIQYF. CDR3 coding DNA: TGTGCCAGCAGTTCCCGGGTGGCCAAAAACATTCAGTACTTC. The rearrangement uses TRBV27 and TRBJ2-4; no definite D call. CDR3 size: 14 residues. V was pared by 4 bases and J by 1 base, with 8 bases between. The germline CDR1 and CDR2 sequences are MNHEY and SMNVEV (reference sequence).

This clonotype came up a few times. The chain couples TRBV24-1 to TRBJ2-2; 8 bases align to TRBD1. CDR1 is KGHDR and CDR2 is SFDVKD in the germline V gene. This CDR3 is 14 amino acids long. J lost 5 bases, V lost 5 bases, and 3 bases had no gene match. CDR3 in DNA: TGTGCCACCAGTGCCAGGGGGCGAACCGGGGAGCTGTTTTTT. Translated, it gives CATSARGRTGELFF.

The CDR3 loop is CASSPGTNYEQYV. The CDR3 DNA reads as TGTGCCAGCTCACCTGGGACAAACTACGAGCAGTACGTC. The genes are TRBV18 and TRBJ2-7; D is possibly TRBD1 (6 bases). The CDR3 length is 13 residues. Trimming stripped 3 bases from V and 3 bases from J, with 9 bases between. Germline CDR1 KGHSH, CDR2 LQKENI.